The text below deals with one T cell receptor beta chain. As yet, its antigen is unknown. These data come from a study of shared clonotypes between healthy human individuals. Study at large: In total, the donors were a couple of women and a few men aged 18 to 49. Study findings and constraints: Incompleteness in sorted-subset sequencing, despite large depth, was shown by rarefaction. Several donors held about 5% of naive CD4 clonotypes in common.

Measured with immunoSEQ multiplex PCR; TCRdb has only the in-frame clones, and not every one. Found here are some 1,100,000 clones, 70% to 80% of them singletons; the top ten hold under 0.65%. The CDR3 is 14 amino acids. The V end was cut by 7 bases, the J end by 1 base, with 13 bases between. Germline loops: CDR1 MNHNS, CDR2 SASEGT. CD4+ cell separation produced CD45RA+ naive and CD45RA-negative memory subsets. The rearrangement links TRBV6-1 to TRBJ1-1; maybe TRBD1 (6 bases). The sequence derives from a man aged 18 to 30 in good health. Some clones in this sample may be carry-over from other donors' samples. Sample: memory CD4+ T cells from PBMCs. Specified subset: CD45RA-negative fraction. CDR3 in amino acids: CASTRDIGNTEAFF. CDR3 sequence (DNA): TGTGCCAGCACCCGGGACATAGGGAACACTGAAGCTTTCTTT.